This TCR beta chain was identified in a study of blood T cell repertoires in COVID-19. Study as a whole: Sites in the United States, Italy and Spain provided acute and convalescent COVID-19 samples. PBMCs, B-cell-depleted T cells, or T cells provided the cDNA or gDNA that made up the material.

The CDR3 totals 13 residues. CDR1 LNHDA and CDR2 SQIVND come from the germline V gene (reference sequence). Trimming removed 9 bases from V and 3 bases from J; junction bases left unmatched: 7. In the original analysis: Reference gene primer amplification gave nucleated cell count estimates. TCRdb keeps only in-frame clones here, not all; method: immunoSEQ multiplex PCR. For V, J and clone size, that table is used; D and trimming come from the DNA. The top ten clones hold around 5% of a sample with 57,000 or so clones, 70% to 90% of them seen once. This rearrangement joins TRBV19 to TRBJ2-5, with TRBD1 matching over 7 bases. The source of this sequence is a man in his 70s with acute or convalescent COVID-19. The sample was peripheral blood. CDR3 protein: CASSRDSKETQYF. The CDR3 DNA follows: TGTGCCAGCTCGAGGGACAGCAAAGAGACCCAGTACTTC.